Each of the 27 T cell receptor beta chains below was sequenced from the same sample in a study of blood T cells in healthy people across ages. Then a second PCR, running roughly 7 to 11 cycles, was carried out with a sample-barcoded 5' primer and a J-beta primer mix. MiXCR, applied by TCRdb to the 5' RACE reads, yields one record per CDR3 protein. The sample consists of fewer than 1,200,000 distinct CDR3 sequences, about 25% of them appearing once. This same sample was also part of a study on T cells of mothers and their children.

Sequencing was carried out using blood. These receptors came from a girl aged 2-9 years in good health.

The CDR3, as DNA: TGTGCCAGCAGTGAGGGGCCCGGCGGCAACTATGGCTACACCTTC. Protein: CASSEGPGGNYGYTF. This chain links TRBV6-4 with TRBJ1-2; D may be TRBD1 (5 bases). The CDR3 extends over 15 amino acids. V lost 3 bases and J 2 bases, leaving 13 bases between the germline ends. Germline CDR1 is MRHNA and CDR2 is SNTAGT.

In its sample, this clonotype was seen many times. The CDR3 DNA reads TGTGCCAGCAGCTTAGCGGGGGGTGAAGCTTTCTTT. This encodes CASSLAGGEAFF. The rearrangement joins TRBV11-2 to TRBJ1-1; D perhaps matches TRBD1 (5 bases). CDR1 and CDR2 (germline): SGHAT, FQNNGV. CDR3 length: 12 amino acids. V lost 1 base to trimming and J lost 7 bases, with 7 bases between them.

The gene calls are TRBV6-5 and TRBJ1-1; maybe TRBD1 (5 bases). CDR3 size: 14 residues. Trimming stripped 8 bases from V and 1 base from J, with 14 bases between. The germline gives CDR1 MNHEY, CDR2 SVGAGI. In DNA, the CDR3 is TGTGCCAGCGGCCCCCAGGGCGAGAACACTGAAGCTTTCTTT. This translates into CASGPQGENTEAFF.

This sequence joins TRBV29-1 and TRBJ1-3, with D tentatively TRBD1 (5 bases). Germline CDR1 and CDR2: SQVTM and ANQGSEA. V was pared by 6 bases and J by 4 bases, with 22 bases between. The CDR3 loop spans 16 amino acids. CDR3 sequence: CSVGDWTFPQGNTIYF. CDR3 nucleotides: TGCAGCGTGGGGGATTGGACATTCCCTCAAGGAAACACCATATATTTT. The full variable domain, rest sourced from reference TRBV29-1 and TRBJ1-3, is SAVISQKPSRDICQRGTSLTIQCQVDSQVTMMFWYRQQPGQSLTLIATANQGSEATYESGFVIDKFPISRPNLTFSTLTVSNMSPEDSSIYLCSVGDWTFPQGNTIYFGEGSWLTVV.

This clonotype came up a few times. This rearrangement joins TRBV12-3 or TRBV12-4 to TRBJ1-2, with D hard to call. The germline V and J ends were trimmed by 7 bases and 2 bases, with 11 bases remaining between them. The CDR3 spans 13 residues. In nucleotides, the CDR3 is TGTGCCAGCAAGAAGACGGAGAACTATGGCTACACCTTC. This sequence encodes CASKKTENYGYTF.

This clonotype was observed at least ten times. The CDR3 DNA follows: TGCAGCGTTGAGACAGGCCCCTACGAGCAGTACTTC. Its protein is CSVETGPYEQYF. The J gene is TRBJ2-7, the V gene TRBV29-1, with D maybe TRBD1 (6 bases). V lost 3 bases and J 2 bases, leaving 8 bases between the germline ends. The V gene's germline CDR1 is SQVTM and CDR2 ANQGSEA. The CDR3 is 12 residues long.

The chain links TRBV7-8 to TRBJ1-4; the match to TRBD1 covers 7 bases. This CDR3 has 16 amino acids. The ends lost 3 bases at V and 4 bases at J; junction bases unmatched: 8. Germline V gene sequence: CDR1 SGHVS, CDR2 FQNEAQ. The CDR3 sequence: CASSFLHRGFNEKLFF. CDR3 coding DNA: TGTGCCAGCAGCTTCCTACACAGGGGTTTTAATGAAAAACTGTTTTTT.

This clonotype was counted between two and nine times. The V call is TRBV2, the J call TRBJ1-1; 10 nucleotides align to TRBD1. The CDR3 loop spans 16 amino acids. The ends lost 6 bases at V and 2 bases at J; junction bases unmatched: 9. In germline, CDR1 is SNHLY, CDR2 FYNNEI. In DNA form, the CDR3 reads TGTGCCAGCAGGCCGGGACAGGGGAGCCGTAACACTGAAGCTTTCTTT. It yields the protein CASRPGQGSRNTEAFF.

The chain recombines TRBV7-9 with TRBJ1-5, with a tentative D call TRBD1 (5 bases). The CDR3 covers 15 residues. Germline V gives CDR1 SEHNR, CDR2 FQNEAQ (reference sequence). The V and J ends lost 0 bases and 2 bases respectively, with 8 bases between them. The chain's CDR3 is CASSLAGEGNQPQHF. The CDR3 bases are TGTGCCAGCAGCTTAGCAGGGGAAGGCAATCAGCCCCAGCATTTT.

This sequence joins TRBV29-1 and TRBJ2-2; maybe TRBD2 (6 bases). Trimming pared 1 base from V and 2 bases from J, leaving 11 bases between. CDR3 size: 15 residues. The germline V gene encodes CDR1 SQVTM and CDR2 ANQGSEA. This CDR3 is CSVEVAGRNTGELFF. The CDR3, as DNA: TGCAGCGTTGAAGTTGCGGGGAGAAACACCGGGGAGCTGTTTTTT.

The V gene is TRBV5-1, the J gene TRBJ2-7; 7 bases agree with TRBD2. CDR1 is SGHRS and CDR2 is YFSETQ in the germline V gene. This CDR3 contains 15 residues. The J segment lost 2 bases and the V segment lost 0 bases, leaving 5 bases of the junction unmatched. CDR3 loop: CASSLARGSAYEQYF. As DNA, the CDR3 is TGCGCCAGCAGCTTGGCCCGCGGGAGTGCCTACGAGCAGTACTTC.

This clonotype appeared a few times. V and J are TRBV6-2 or TRBV6-3 and TRBJ2-4; possibly TRBD2 for D (6 bases). Germline CDR1 MNHEY, CDR2 SVGEGT. Trimming shortened V by 3 bases and J by 7 bases, and 7 bases separated the two germline ends. CDR3 length: 12 amino acids. In DNA form, the CDR3 reads TGTGCCAGCAGTTATGGGGGGAACATTCAGTACTTC. Encoded protein: CASSYGGNIQYF.

The chain carries TRBV6-5 and TRBJ1-1; D unresolved. Trimming left V 2 bases short and J 3 bases short, with 7 bases between. The germline CDR1 and CDR2 sequences are MNHEY and SVGAGI. The CDR3 loop spans 13 amino acids. In nucleotides, the CDR3 is TGTGCCAGCAGTTACGAGCAGTACACTGAAGCTTTCTTT. Amino acid sequence: CASSYEQYTEAFF.

This clonotype was found a few times. V and J are TRBV20-1 and TRBJ2-3; tentative D call: TRBD2 (5 bases). The germline V gene has CDR1 DFQATT and CDR2 SNEGSKA (reference sequence). The CDR3 consists of 17 residues. V was shortened by 4 bases and J by 0 bases, with 20 bases between the two germline ends. The CDR3 DNA reads TGCAGTGCTAATTCCGGGATGGTTGTTTCTAGCACAGATACGCAGTATTTT. Translating gives CSANSGMVVSSTDTQYF.

In this sample, this clonotype turned up a few times. The chain joins TRBV2 to TRBJ1-5, with D unresolved. V lost 2 bases and J lost 5, with 13 bases in between. CDR1 and CDR2 (germline): SNHLY, FYNNEI. The CDR3 has 15 residues. CDR3 in amino acids: CASSELEGLDQPQHF. The CDR3, as DNA: TGTGCCAGCAGTGAATTGGAGGGCCTGGATCAGCCCCAGCATTTT.

There are a few counts of this clonotype. The genes are TRBV28 and TRBJ2-1, with 9 nucleotides matching TRBD2. V lost 4 bases and J lost 15; bases outside the gene matches: 7. There are 12 residues in the CDR3. Per germline, CDR1 MDHEN and CDR2 SYDVKM. DNA for the CDR3: TGTGCCAGCAGTTCCCTAGGGACTAGCTTGTTCTTC. Translation gives CASSSLGTSLFF. The complete variable domain, with remaining parts taken from reference TRBV28 and TRBJ2-1, reads DVKVTQSSRYLVKRTGEKVFLECVQDMDHENMFWYRQDPGLGLRLIYFSYDVKMKEKGDIPEGYSVSREKKERFSLILESASTNQTSMYLCASSSLGTSLFFGPGTRLTVL.

This clonotype was seen a single time. The genes are TRBV12-3 or TRBV12-4 and TRBJ2-5, with a tentative D call TRBD1 (6 bases). The germline V and J ends were trimmed by 8 bases and 5 bases, with 15 bases remaining between them. There are 13 residues in the CDR3. DNA for the CDR3: TGTGCCAGCGTGGCAGGGGTTGAGGAGACCCAGTACTTC. Its protein product is CASVAGVEETQYF.

CDR3: CAISAGLAGIETQYF. The CDR3 DNA reads TGTGCCATCAGTGCGGGACTAGCGGGAATAGAGACCCAGTACTTC. The rearrangement uses TRBV10-3 and TRBJ2-5; 13 bases match TRBD2. Germline lookup yields CDR1 ENHRY and CDR2 SYGVKD. CDR3 length: 15 amino acids. V shed 4 bases and J 4 bases; nucleotides not matched to a gene: 3.

This chain connects TRBV10-3 to TRBJ2-4; no clear D. The germline gives CDR1 ENHRY, CDR2 SYGVKD. The CDR3 length is 18 residues. The V end lost 8 bases, the J end lost 0 bases, and 23 bases lay between the germline ends. CDR3 region: CAIPLNHPFLIAKNIQYF. CDR3 nucleotides: TGTGCCATCCCCCTCAACCACCCCTTCTTAATAGCCAAAAACATTCAGTACTTC.

The rearrangement links TRBV5-1 to TRBJ1-1; perhaps TRBD1 as D (6 bases). Deletions cut 4 bases from V and 5 bases from J, with 12 bases between. CDR3 length: 13 residues. The V gene's germline CDR1 is SGHRS and CDR2 YFSETQ. The CDR3 nucleotides are TGCGCCAGCAGCCCTGCAGGGGCAACTGAAGCTTTCTTT. The encoded protein is CASSPAGATEAFF.

This clonotype has more than one count but fewer than ten. The V and J genes are TRBV6-1 and TRBJ2-4, with D maybe TRBD2 (7 bases). The germline V gene has CDR1 MNHNS and CDR2 SASEGT. This CDR3 is 15 amino acids long. V was shortened by 0 bases and J by 9 bases, with 15 bases between the two germline ends. The CDR3 sequence is CASSEAGGAWGIQYF. CDR3 DNA sequence: TGTGCCAGCAGTGAAGCGGGGGGGGCGTGGGGCATTCAGTACTTC.

This clonotype was counted only a few times. The germline gene is not matched at one end of the junction; a read error may be the cause. This chain connects TRBV7-2 to TRBJ2-7; D ambiguous. The CDR3 spans 12 residues. The V gene's germline CDR1 is SGHTA and CDR2 FQGNSA. CDR3 protein: CASSFLSAEPVF. The CDR3 nucleotides are TGTGCCAGCAGCTTTTTATCGGCAGAACCGGTTTTC.

This clonotype was seen more than once but under ten times. The gene calls are TRBV2 and TRBJ1-3, with 7 bases lining up with TRBD1. V lost 10 bases and J lost 0; bases outside the gene matches: 6. The CDR3 runs 14 residues. The germline CDR1 and CDR2 sequences are SNHLY and FYNNEI. CDR3 nucleotides: TGTGCCACCCGACAGGGCCTCTCTGGAAACACCATATATTTT. Amino acid sequence: CATRQGLSGNTIYF.

This clonotype has just a few counts. The V and J genes are TRBV6-1 and TRBJ2-5; D is unresolved. The J call may be faulty, since TRBJ2-1 better matches the DNA end. The length of the CDR3 is 14 residues. Germline V gene data show CDR1 as MNHNS and CDR2 as SASEGT. DNA for the CDR3: TGTGCCAGCACCGAGTTCTTCTCTGCCAATGAGCAGTTCTTC. Translating it yields CASTEFFSANEQFF.

This chain joins TRBV21-1 and TRBJ2-2. TRBV21-1 is classified as a pseudogene. This CDR3 has 12 residues. Written as DNA, the CDR3 is TGTGCCAGCACCTTAGCGCCCGGGGAGCTGTTTTTT. Translating it yields CASTLAPGELFF.

This chain connects TRBV5-6 to TRBJ2-7; D remains unclear. The V gene's germline CDR1 is SGHDT and CDR2 YYEEEE. The CDR3 length is 14 residues. V shed 2 bases and J shed 4 bases, with 13 bases lying between them. The CDR3 sequence: CASSLMDRLYEQYF. The DNA of the CDR3 is TGTGCCAGCAGCTTAATGGACCGCCTATACGAGCAGTACTTC.

In this sample, this clonotype turned up a few times. The genes are TRBV2 and TRBJ2-1, with 14 bases fitting TRBD2. Trimming removed 8 bases from V and 1 base from J; junction bases left unmatched: 7. The CDR3 length is 17 residues. Germline CDR1 reads SNHLY; CDR2 reads FYNNEI. In nucleotides, the CDR3 is TGTGCCAGCGGGTGGACTAGCGGGGGGAGGTCCTACAATGAGCAGTTCTTC. This encodes CASGWTSGGRSYNEQFF.